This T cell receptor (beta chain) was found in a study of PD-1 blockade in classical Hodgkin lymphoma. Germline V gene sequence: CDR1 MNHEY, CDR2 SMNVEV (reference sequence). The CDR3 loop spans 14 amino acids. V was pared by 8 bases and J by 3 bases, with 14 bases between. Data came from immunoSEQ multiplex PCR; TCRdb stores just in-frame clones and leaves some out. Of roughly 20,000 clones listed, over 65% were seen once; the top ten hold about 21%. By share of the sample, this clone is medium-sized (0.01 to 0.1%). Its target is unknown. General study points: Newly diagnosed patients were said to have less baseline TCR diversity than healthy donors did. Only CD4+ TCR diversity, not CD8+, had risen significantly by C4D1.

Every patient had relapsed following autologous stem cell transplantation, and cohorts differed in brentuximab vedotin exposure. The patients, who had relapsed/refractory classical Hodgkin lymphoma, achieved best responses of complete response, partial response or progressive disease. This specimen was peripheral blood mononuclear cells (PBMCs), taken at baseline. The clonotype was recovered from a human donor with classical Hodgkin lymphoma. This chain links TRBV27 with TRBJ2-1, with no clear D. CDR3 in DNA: TGTGCCAGCCGCCCGGGCTTCAACTACAATGAGCAGTTCTTC. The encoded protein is CASRPGFNYNEQFF.